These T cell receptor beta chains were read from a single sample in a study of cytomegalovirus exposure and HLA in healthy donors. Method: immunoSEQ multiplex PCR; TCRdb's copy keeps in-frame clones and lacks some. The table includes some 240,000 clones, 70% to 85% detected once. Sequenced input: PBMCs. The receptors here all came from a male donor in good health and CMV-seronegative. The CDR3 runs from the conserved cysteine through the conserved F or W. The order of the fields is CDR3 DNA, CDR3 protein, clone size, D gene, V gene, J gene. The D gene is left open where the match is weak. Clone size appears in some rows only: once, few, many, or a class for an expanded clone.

TGTGCCAGCAGGTTTCTGGACAGGGTCGGGGAGACCCAGTACTTC	CASRFLDRVGETQYF	-	TRBD1	TRBV27	TRBJ2-5
TGTGCCAGCAGCCCAGGGAGGGAAGAGACCCAGTACTTC	CASSPGREETQYF	-	TRBD2	TRBV5-4	TRBJ2-5
TGTGCCAGCACCAGACTAGCGGGAGCCTACGAGCAGTACTTC	CASTRLAGAYEQYF	few	TRBD2	TRBV6-5	TRBJ2-7
TGTGCCAGCAGCGTAGAAGGAGACGGTCAGCCCCAGCATTTT	CASSVEGDGQPQHF	-	-	TRBV9	TRBJ1-5
TGTGCCAGCAGTTCTTTGACTGTAGCCAAAAACATTCAGTACTTC	CASSSLTVAKNIQYF	-	-	TRBV6-1	TRBJ2-4
TGTGCCAGTAGTATTAGCGCGGGAGGTTTCACCGGGGAGCTGTTTTTT	CASSISAGGFTGELFF	-	TRBD2	TRBV19	TRBJ2-2
TGTGCCAGCAGGGACTTCAGGGGGTTAGGGGAAAAACTGTTTTTT	CASRDFRGLGEKLFF	-	TRBD1	TRBV6-5	TRBJ1-4
TGTGCCAGCAGCCGGACAGGCCCCTCTGGGGCCAACGTCCTGACTTTC	CASSRTGPSGANVLTF	-	TRBD1	TRBV7-9	TRBJ2-6
TGCAGCGCCCAGGAGGGCCCCTCCTACGAGCAGTACTTC	CSAQEGPSYEQYF	-	-	TRBV29-1	TRBJ2-7
TGTGCCAGCAGCGTAGACGGGGGAACGGATGGCTACACCTTC	CASSVDGGTDGYTF	-	-	TRBV9	TRBJ1-2
TGTGCCAGCAGCCAATGGGATGGGGAGAATGAGCAGTTCTTC	CASSQWDGENEQFF	-	-	TRBV11-2	TRBJ2-1
TGTGCCAGCAGTGAAACAAGGAGCTCCTACGAGCAGTACTTC	CASSETRSSYEQYF	few	-	TRBV6-1	TRBJ2-7
TGCGCCAGCAGCCAAGCTCTTCCTAGCTCCGAGCAGTACTTC	CASSQALPSSEQYF	-	-	TRBV4-1	TRBJ2-7
TGCGCCAGCAGTGAGTCGGGGCAGCAAGAGACCCAGTACTTC	CASSESGQQETQYF	-	-	TRBV10-2	TRBJ2-5